Listed here is a single T cell receptor (beta chain). Each PCR replicate from the sorted subsets contained about 200 ng DNA, which is tens of thousands of T cell genomes. Libraries were prepared by immunoSEQ multiplex PCR; TCRdb keeps only in-frame clonotypes and omits some of them. In the table there are some 1 million clones, 75% of which are singletons. Germline values: CDR1 KGHSH, CDR2 LQKENI. V lost 4 bases to trimming and J lost 0 bases; unmatched junction nucleotides: 5. The CDR3 length is 15 residues. This entry belongs to a study of shared clonotypes between healthy human individuals. The V gene is TRBV18, the J gene TRBJ2-5; TRBD1 matches 7 bases. The TCR originated in a man younger than 30 in good health. Material for sequencing was memory CD4+ T cells sorted from blood. Noted subset: CD45RA-negative fraction. The CDR3 DNA is TGTGCCAGCTCACGGGACAGCTTGTACCAAGAGACCCAGTACTTC. Protein: CASSRDSLYQETQYF.